This T cell receptor beta chain was recovered during a study of blood T cell repertoires in COVID-19. About the research overall: Sources were T cells, B-cell-depleted T cells, or PBMCs; the material itself was cDNA or gDNA.

Sequencing was performed with immunoSEQ multiplex PCR; in TCRdb, only in-frame clones are kept and a portion is missing. Of approximately 490,000 clones listed, around 90% are singletons. All enrollees were about 18 to 100 years old and from fewer than 25 US areas. The length of the CDR3 is 13 residues. Trimming took off 5 bases at V and 5 bases at J, with 12 bases between the two ends. CDR1 and CDR2 from the germline V gene are MGHDK and SYGVNS. V usage is TRBV25-1 and J usage is TRBJ1-2; D is undetermined. This clonotype originated in a woman under 30 who had recovered from COVID-19. The sample comprised PBMCs or T cells enriched from blood (not recorded which). In DNA, the CDR3 is TGTGCCAGCAGTTCGGGGTTCCGGTATGGCTACACCTTC. This gives the protein CASSSGFRYGYTF.